The sequence of this T cell receptor beta chain was determined in a study of long-term antiretroviral therapy in people with HIV. General observations from the study: There were no data on ART adherence, viral resistance or therapy changes, a gap that limits inferences about post-ART repertoire changes. Even long-term ART left TRB diversity below transplant donor controls, despite gains. When set beside controls, HIV repertoires had CDR3 length ranges that were narrower.

The libraries were made with immunoSEQ v3.0 at survey level. About 35,000-55,000 T-cell genomes per sample were the sequencing target. Generated by immunoSEQ multiplex PCR, the TCRdb table keeps only in-frame clones and is missing some. Here the sample spans some 40,000 clones, around 83% being singletons. This clone is a singleton in its sample. Antigen: not known. The V end lost 2 bases, the J end lost 1 base, and 7 bases lay between the germline ends. The CDR3 has 13 residues. The germline gives CDR1 SGHTS, CDR2 YDEGEE. This chain connects TRBV5-8 to TRBJ2-7; the D gene is possibly TRBD1 (6 bases). The specimen was unsorted PBMCs, collected 3.1 years after starting antiretroviral therapy. The sequence derives from a woman aged 45-60 years with HIV. Written as DNA, the CDR3 is TGTGCCAGCAGCTTCAGGGGATCCTACGAGCAGTACTTC. Translating gives CASSFRGSYEQYF.